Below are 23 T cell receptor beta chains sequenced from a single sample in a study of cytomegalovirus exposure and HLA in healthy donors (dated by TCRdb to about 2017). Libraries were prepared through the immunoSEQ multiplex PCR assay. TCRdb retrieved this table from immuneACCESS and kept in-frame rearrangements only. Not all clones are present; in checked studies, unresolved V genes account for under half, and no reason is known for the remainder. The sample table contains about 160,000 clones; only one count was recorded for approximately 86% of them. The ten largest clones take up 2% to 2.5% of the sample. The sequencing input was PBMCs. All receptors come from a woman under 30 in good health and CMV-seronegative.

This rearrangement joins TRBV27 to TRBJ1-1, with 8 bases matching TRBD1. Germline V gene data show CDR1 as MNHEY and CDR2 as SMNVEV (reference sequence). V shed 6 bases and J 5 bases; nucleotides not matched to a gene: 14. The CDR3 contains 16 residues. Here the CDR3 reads CASSYGPGGRGTEAFF. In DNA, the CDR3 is TGTGCCAGCAGCTACGGGCCAGGGGGCAGGGGGACTGAAGCTTTCTTT.

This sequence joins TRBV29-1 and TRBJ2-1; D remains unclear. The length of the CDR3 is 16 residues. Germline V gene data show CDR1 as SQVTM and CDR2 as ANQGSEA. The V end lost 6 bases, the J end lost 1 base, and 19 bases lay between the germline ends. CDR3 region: CSVKTAKAESYNEQFF. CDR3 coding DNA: TGCAGCGTCAAAACCGCAAAGGCGGAATCCTACAATGAGCAGTTCTTC.

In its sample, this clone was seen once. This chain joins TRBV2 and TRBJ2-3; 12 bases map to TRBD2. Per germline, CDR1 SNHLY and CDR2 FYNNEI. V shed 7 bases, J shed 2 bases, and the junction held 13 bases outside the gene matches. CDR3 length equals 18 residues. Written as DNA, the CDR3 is TGTGCCAGCACCTGGACTAGCGGGAAACGTTTAAACACAGATACGCAGTATTTT. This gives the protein CASTWTSGKRLNTDTQYF.

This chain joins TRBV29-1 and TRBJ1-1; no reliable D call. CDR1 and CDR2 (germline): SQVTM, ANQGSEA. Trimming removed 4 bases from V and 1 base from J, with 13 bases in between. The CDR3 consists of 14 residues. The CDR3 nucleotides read TGCAGCGTTGCGGTACCCCGGGAGAACACTGAAGCTTTCTTT. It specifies CSVAVPRENTEAFF. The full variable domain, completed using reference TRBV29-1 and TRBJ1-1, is SAVISQKPSRDICQRGTSLTIQCQVDSQVTMMFWYRQQPGQSLTLIATANQGSEATYESGFVIDKFPISRPNLTFSTLTVSNMSPEDSSIYLCSVAVPRENTEAFFGQGTRLTVV.

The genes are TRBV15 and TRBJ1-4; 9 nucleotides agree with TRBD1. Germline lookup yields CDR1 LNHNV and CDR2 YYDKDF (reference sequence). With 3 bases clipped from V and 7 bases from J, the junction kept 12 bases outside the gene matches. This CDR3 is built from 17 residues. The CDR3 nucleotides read TGTGCCACCAGCAGTTTTCCCGGACAGGGGATGGGTGAAAAACTGTTTTTT. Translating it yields CATSSFPGQGMGEKLFF.

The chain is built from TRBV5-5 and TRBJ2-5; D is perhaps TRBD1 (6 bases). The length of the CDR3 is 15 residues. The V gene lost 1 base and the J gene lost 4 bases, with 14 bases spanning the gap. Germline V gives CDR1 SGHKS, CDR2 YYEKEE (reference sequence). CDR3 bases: TGTGCCAGCAGCTTGACAGGGAAGAGCGGAGAGACCCAGTACTTC. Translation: CASSLTGKSGETQYF.

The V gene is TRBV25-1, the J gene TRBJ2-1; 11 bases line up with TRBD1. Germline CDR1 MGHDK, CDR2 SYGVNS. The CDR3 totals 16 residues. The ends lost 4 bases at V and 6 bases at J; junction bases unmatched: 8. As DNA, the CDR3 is TGTGCCAGCAGTGCCTCGGACAGGGGGCTTTCCAATGAGCAGTTCTTC. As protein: CASSASDRGLSNEQFF.

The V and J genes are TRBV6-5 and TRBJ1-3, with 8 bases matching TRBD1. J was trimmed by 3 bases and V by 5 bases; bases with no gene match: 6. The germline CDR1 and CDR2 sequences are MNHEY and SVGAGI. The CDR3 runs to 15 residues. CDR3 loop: CASSLGQGYGNTIYF. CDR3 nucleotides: TGTGCCAGCAGTCTCGGACAGGGCTATGGAAACACCATATATTTT.

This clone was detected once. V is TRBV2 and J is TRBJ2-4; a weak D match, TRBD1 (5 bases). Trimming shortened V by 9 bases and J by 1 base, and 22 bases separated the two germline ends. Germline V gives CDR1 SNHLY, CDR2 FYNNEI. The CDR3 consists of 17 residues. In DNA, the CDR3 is TGTGCCAGACCTTCATACCACAGGCGAATGGCCAAAAACATTCAGTACTTC. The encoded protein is CARPSYHRRMAKNIQYF.

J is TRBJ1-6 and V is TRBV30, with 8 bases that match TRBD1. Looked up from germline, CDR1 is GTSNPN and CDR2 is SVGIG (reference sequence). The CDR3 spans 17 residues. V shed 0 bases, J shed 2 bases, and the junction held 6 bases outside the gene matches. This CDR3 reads CAWSVGPDRAYNSPLHF. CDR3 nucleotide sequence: TGTGCCTGGAGTGTCGGTCCGGACAGGGCCTATAATTCACCCCTCCACTTT.

Written as DNA, the CDR3 is TGCAGCGCCATGACGGAGAAAGCTGGCTACACCTTC. Amino acids: CSAMTEKAGYTF. The rearrangement joins TRBV29-1 to TRBJ1-2; D call uncertain. Germline-derived CDR1 and CDR2 are SQVTM and ANQGSEA. V was trimmed by 7 bases and J by 7 bases, leaving 16 bases between them. The CDR3 sequence is 12 residues long.

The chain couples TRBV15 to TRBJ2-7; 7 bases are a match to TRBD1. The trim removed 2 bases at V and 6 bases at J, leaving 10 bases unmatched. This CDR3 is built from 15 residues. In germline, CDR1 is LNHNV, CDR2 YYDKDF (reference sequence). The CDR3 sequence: CATSRKGTEGGEQYF. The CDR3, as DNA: TGTGCCACCAGCAGAAAGGGGACAGAGGGCGGCGAGCAGTACTTC.

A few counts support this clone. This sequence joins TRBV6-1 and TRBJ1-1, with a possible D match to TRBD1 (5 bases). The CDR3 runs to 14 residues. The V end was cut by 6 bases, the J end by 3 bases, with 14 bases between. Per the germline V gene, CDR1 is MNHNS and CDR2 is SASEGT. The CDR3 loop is CASSLRVWDTEAFF. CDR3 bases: TGTGCCAGCAGCCTCAGGGTTTGGGACACTGAAGCTTTCTTT.

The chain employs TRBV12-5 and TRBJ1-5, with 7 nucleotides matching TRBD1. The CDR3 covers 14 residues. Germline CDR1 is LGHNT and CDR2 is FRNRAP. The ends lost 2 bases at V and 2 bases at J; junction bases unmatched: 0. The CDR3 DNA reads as TGTGCTAGTGGTTTGACAGGGGGCAATCAGCCCCAGCATTTT. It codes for CASGLTGGNQPQHF.

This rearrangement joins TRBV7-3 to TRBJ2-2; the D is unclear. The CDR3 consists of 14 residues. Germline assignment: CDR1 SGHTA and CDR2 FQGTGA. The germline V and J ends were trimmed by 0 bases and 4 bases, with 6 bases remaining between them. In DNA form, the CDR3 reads TGTGCCAGCAGCTTAACGAGTAGCACCGGGGAGCTGTTTTTT. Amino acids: CASSLTSSTGELFF.

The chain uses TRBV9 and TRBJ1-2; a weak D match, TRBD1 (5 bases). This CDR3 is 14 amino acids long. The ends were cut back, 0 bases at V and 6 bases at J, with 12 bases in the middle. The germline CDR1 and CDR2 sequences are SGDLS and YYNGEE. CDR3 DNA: TGTGCCAGCAGCGTAGGGTCAGGGTTAGATGGCTACACCTTC. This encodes CASSVGSGLDGYTF.

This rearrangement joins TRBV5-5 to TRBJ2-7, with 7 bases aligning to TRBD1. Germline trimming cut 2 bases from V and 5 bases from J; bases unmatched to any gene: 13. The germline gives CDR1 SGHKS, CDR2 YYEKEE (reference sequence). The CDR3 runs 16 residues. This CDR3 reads CASSFKSVQGIHEQYF. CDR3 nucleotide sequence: TGTGCCAGCAGCTTTAAGTCGGTACAGGGGATCCACGAGCAGTACTTC.

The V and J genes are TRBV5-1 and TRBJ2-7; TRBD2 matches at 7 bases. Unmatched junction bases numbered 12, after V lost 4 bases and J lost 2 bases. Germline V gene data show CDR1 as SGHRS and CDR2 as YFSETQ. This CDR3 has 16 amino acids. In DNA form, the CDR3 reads TGCGCCAGCAGCCCAACTACTAGCGAAGGGGCCTACGAGCAGTACTTC. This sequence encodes CASSPTTSEGAYEQYF.

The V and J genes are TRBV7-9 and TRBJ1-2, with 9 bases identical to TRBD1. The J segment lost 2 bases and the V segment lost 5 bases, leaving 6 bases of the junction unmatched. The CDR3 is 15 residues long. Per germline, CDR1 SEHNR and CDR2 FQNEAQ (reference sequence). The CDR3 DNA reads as TGTGCCAGCAGCGCCGCCGGGACAGGGAACTATGGCTACACCTTC. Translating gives CASSAAGTGNYGYTF.

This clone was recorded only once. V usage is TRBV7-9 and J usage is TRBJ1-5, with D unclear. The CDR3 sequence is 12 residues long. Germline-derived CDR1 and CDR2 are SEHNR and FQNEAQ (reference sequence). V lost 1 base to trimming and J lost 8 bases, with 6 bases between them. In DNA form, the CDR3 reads TGTGCCAGCAGCTTAGGGGGAGAGCCCCAGCATTTT. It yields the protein CASSLGGEPQHF.

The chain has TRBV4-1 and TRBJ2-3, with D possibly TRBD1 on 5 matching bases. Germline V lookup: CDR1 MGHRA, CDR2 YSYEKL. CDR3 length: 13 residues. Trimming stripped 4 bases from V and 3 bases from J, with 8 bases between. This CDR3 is CASSRTTTDTQYF. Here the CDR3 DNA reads TGCGCCAGCAGCCGGACAACGACAGATACGCAGTATTTT.

The DNA for the CDR3 is TGTGCCAGCAGCTTATCACAGGGGGTGTACACTGAAGCTTTCTTT. Protein sequence: CASSLSQGVYTEAFF. The V gene is TRBV7-6, the J gene TRBJ1-1; 8 nucleotides agree with TRBD1. Germline V gene lookup returns CDR1 SGHVS and CDR2 FNYEAQ. The ends lost 2 bases at V and 3 bases at J; junction bases unmatched: 5. The length of the CDR3 is 15 residues.

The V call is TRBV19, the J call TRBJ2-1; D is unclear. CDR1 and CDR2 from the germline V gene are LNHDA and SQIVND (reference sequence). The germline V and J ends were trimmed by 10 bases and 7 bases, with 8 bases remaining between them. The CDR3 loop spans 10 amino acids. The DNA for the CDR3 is TGTGCCAATCCCCTTAATGAGCAGTTCTTC. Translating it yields CANPLNEQFF. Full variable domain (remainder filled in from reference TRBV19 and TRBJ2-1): DGGITQSPKYLFRKEGQNVTLSCEQNLNHDAMYWYRQDPGQGLRLIYYSQIVNDFQKGDIAEGYSVSREKKESFPLTVTSAQKNPTAFYLCANPLNEQFFGPGTRLTVL.